Following are 3 T cell receptor beta chains from one sample sequenced in a study of T cells after yellow fever vaccination. Each CDR3 protein gets one entry after TCRdb re-called the 5' RACE reads with MiXCR. The sample has some 350,000 distinct CDR3 sequences, about 4% seen once; the top ten hold approximately 24%. The input for sequencing was PBMCs, taken 5 days after the yellow fever booster vaccination. All receptors come from a man younger than 35 who received the YFV17D yellow fever vaccine.

The CDR3: CASSLLVALETQYF. CDR3 bases: TGTGCCAGCAGTTTATTGGTCGCGCTCGAGACCCAGTACTTC. V usage is TRBV12-3 or TRBV12-4 and J usage is TRBJ2-5, with D uncertain. CDR3 length: 14 residues. With 2 bases removed from V and 5 bases from J, the gap between germline ends came to 12 bases.

This rearrangement joins TRBV9 to TRBJ2-3, with unresolved D. This CDR3 has 15 amino acids. V was trimmed by 1 base and J by 0 bases, leaving 9 bases between them. Per germline, CDR1 SGDLS and CDR2 YYNGEE. CDR3 region: CASSVNVGSTDTQYF. The CDR3 DNA reads as TGTGCCAGCAGCGTAAATGTGGGAAGCACAGATACGCAGTATTTT. The variable domain in full, with the rest retrieved from reference TRBV9 and TRBJ2-3, is DSGVTQTPKHLITATGQRVTLRCSPRSGDLSVYWYQQSLDQGLQFLIQYYNGEERAKGNILERFSAQQFPDLHSELNLSSLELGDSALYFCASSVNVGSTDTQYFGPGTRLTVL.

This clonotype was recorded a few times. The V call is TRBV4-2, the J call TRBJ2-1; TRBD2 aligns across 9 bases. With V trimmed by 1 base and J by 8 bases, 6 bases remained unmatched. The CDR3 has 15 residues. In germline, CDR1 is LGHNA, CDR2 YNFKEQ. The CDR3 sequence: CASSQGGGGVYEQFF. CDR3 in DNA: TGTGCCAGCAGCCAAGGAGGCGGGGGGGTGTATGAGCAGTTCTTC.